Described below is a single T cell receptor (beta chain) sequence and its context. The data are from a study of blood T cell repertoires in COVID-19. Whole-study context: The samples span acute and convalescent COVID-19 from the United States, Italy and Spain.

In the study's own analysis: Amplification from reference gene primers served as the basis for estimated nucleated cell counts. The table came from immunoSEQ multiplex PCR; TCRdb's copy has only in-frame clones and leaves some out. V, J and clone size were drawn from that table, and D and trimming were deduced from the DNA. Of about 21,000 clones listed, 86% are singletons. The CDR3 length is 16 residues. V lost 4 bases to trimming and J lost 12 bases; unmatched junction nucleotides: 14. The germline gives CDR1 SGHRS, CDR2 YFSETQ. This TCR was recovered from a man aged 70-80 years with acute or convalescent COVID-19. The sequenced material came from peripheral blood. The gene calls are TRBV5-1 and TRBJ2-1; 12 nucleotides match TRBD2. The CDR3, as DNA: TGCGCCAGCAGCCCCTGGGGGCTAGCGGGAGGGCCGGGGCAGTTCTTC. Amino acids: CASSPWGLAGGPGQFF.